These 5 T cell receptor beta chains originate from one sample sequenced in a study of blood T cells in healthy people across ages. Then a second PCR, running roughly 6 to 12 cycles, was carried out with a sample-barcoded 5' primer and a J-beta primer mix. TCRdb processed the 5' RACE reads anew with MiXCR; each CDR3 protein has one entry. The sample has 1.8 million or so distinct CDR3 sequences, about two fifths seen once. Material for sequencing was blood. All receptors come from a human donor in good health.

Regarding this clonotype: A read error may account for a junction end that differs from germline. The chain employs TRBV9 and TRBJ2-5, with 13 bases identical to TRBD2. There are 16 residues in the CDR3. From germline, CDR1 is SGDLS and CDR2 YYNGEE. The CDR3 DNA follows: TGTGCCAGCAGCGTAGGGGGACTAGCGGGGCAAGAGACCCCGTACTTC. Translated: CASSVGGLAGQETPYF.

The table lists this clonotype with a few counts. The V gene is TRBV10-3, the J gene TRBJ2-7, with 7 bases identical to TRBD1. The CDR3 is made up of 17 amino acids. Germline V lookup: CDR1 ENHRY, CDR2 SYGVKD. The V and J ends lost 4 bases and 0 bases, in that order; junction bases with no gene match: 12. The CDR3 here is CAISGYLRGQPSYEQYF. As DNA, the CDR3 is TGTGCCATCAGTGGTTATTTGAGGGGACAGCCCTCCTACGAGCAGTACTTC.

This clonotype was observed a few times. V gene TRBV20-1 combines with J gene TRBJ2-3; D is unclear. With 2 bases removed from V and 4 bases from J, the gap between germline ends came to 4 bases. The CDR3 sequence is 11 residues long. Looked up from germline, CDR1 is DFQATT and CDR2 is SNEGSKA (reference sequence). CDR3 nucleotide sequence: TGCAGTGCTAGAAGGTCAGATACGCAGTATTTT. This codes for CSARRSDTQYF.

This clonotype appeared a few times. The chain joins TRBV12-3 or TRBV12-4 to TRBJ1-2, with D perhaps matching TRBD1 (5 bases). The CDR3 loop spans 14 amino acids. V was pared by 1 base and J by 8 bases, with 14 bases between. This CDR3 is CASSLVRPREGYTF. CDR3 DNA sequence: TGTGCCAGCAGTTTAGTAAGACCCAGGGAAGGCTACACCTTC.

V is TRBV9 and J is TRBJ2-2, with 9 positions matching TRBD1. The CDR3 runs 17 residues. V lost 2 bases to trimming and J lost 4 bases; unmatched junction nucleotides: 9. Germline V gives CDR1 SGDLS, CDR2 YYNGEE. The CDR3 region is CASSVAGTGLVTGELFF. DNA for the CDR3: TGTGCCAGCAGCGTGGCCGGGACAGGGCTTGTCACCGGGGAGCTGTTTTTT.